These T cell receptor beta chains were read from a single sample in a study of T cell responses to AZD1222 COVID-19 vaccine. Generated by immunoSEQ multiplex PCR, the TCRdb table keeps only in-frame clones and is missing some. The sample has about 73,000 clones, approximately 90% seen once. Material: peripheral blood, obtained on day 0 of AZD1222 vaccination. The receptors were sampled from an adult in good health. Both conserved end residues are part of each CDR3. Rows may omit the clone size; those that give it use once, few, many or a size class.

TRBJ2-3 . TRBV10-3 15 CAISVSGSFADTQYF
TRBJ1-6 . TRBV2 13 CASIFTGNSPLHF
TRBJ2-7 . TRBV12-3/TRBV12-4 13 CASSTRRSYEQYF
TRBJ1-2 once TRBV30 15 CAWASGGRHLYGYTF
TRBJ2-3 . TRBV28 14 CASSLFGRGNTQYF
TRBJ1-2 few TRBV10-3 15 CAISESRGADYGYTF
TRBJ2-7 . TRBV6-5 14 CATQGRTGTYEQYF
TRBJ1-3 . TRBV19 13 CASSTHYGNTIYF
TRBJ1-6 . TRBV5-5 14 CASSLEQGNSPLHF
TRBJ1-2 . TRBV7-2 14 CASRQWDRPHGYTF
TRBJ2-2 few TRBV19 11 CASSRAGELFF
TRBJ2-1 . TRBV5-5 14 CASSFDSSAVEQFF
TRBJ1-6 . TRBV27 17 CASSLSWQKITNSPLHF
TRBJ2-5 once TRBV5-1 12 CASSPTRETQYF
TRBJ2-7 . TRBV28 11 CASSQAVSQYF
TRBJ1-2 . TRBV19 14 CASSAGDANYGYTF
TRBJ2-3 . TRBV2 14 CASSAQGSTDTQYF
TRBJ2-7 . TRBV28 16 CASSYAGGDRGYEQYF
TRBJ2-6 few TRBV3-1/TRBV3-2 16 CASSQGEPSGANVLTF
TRBJ2-2 once TRBV5-1 14 CASSWYANTGELFF
TRBJ1-2 . TRBV10-3 14 CAISETGGGYGYTF
TRBJ2-7 . TRBV19 15 CASSIENLPSYEQYF
TRBJ1-4 . TRBV18 16 CASSPGQAATNEKLFF
TRBJ1-2 . TRBV11-2 14 CASSFPDSNYGYTF
TRBJ2-1 . TRBV7-3 12 CASSLDGVTQFF
TRBJ1-3 . TRBV9 14 CASTQGLSGNTIYF
TRBJ1-3 . TRBV23-1 10 CASSPNTIYF
TRBJ1-4 . TRBV9 15 CASSVGSGGEEKLFF
TRBJ1-4 . TRBV7-9 15 CASSPQWGTKEKLFF
TRBJ2-7 . TRBV28 13 CASSLGGSYEQYF
TRBJ2-7 . TRBV5-6 17 CASTVATSGRPIHEQYF